This T cell receptor beta chain was sequenced in a study of response to subunit inactivated influenza vaccine. TCRdb reanalysed the RT-PCR reads using MiXCR and keeps one entry per CDR3 protein. The sample lists about 540,000 distinct CDR3 sequences, under 25% occurring once. There are 14 residues in the CDR3. The V end lost 6 bases, the J end lost 0 bases, and 11 bases lay between the germline ends. The germline V gene has CDR1 MNHEY and CDR2 SVGAGI. These same records also appear under a second study, on T cells expressing NK-cell markers. In that study: In generating TCR beta cDNA, 5'RACE template switching with UMIs was used. All TCR beta repertoires analysed originated from sorted CD3+CD56+NKG2C+, CD3+CD56+NKG2C- and CD3+CD56-NKG2C+ T cells. The dominant NKG2C+ clonotypes represented about 1.0-8% of CD8+ T cells in several donors.

The chain joins TRBV6-5 to TRBJ1-1, with D hard to call. This receptor was obtained from a man in his fifties or sixties who received an inactivated influenza vaccine. Source: CD4+ T cells sorted from PBMCs, taken roughly 12 days after vaccination. Here the CDR3 reads CASRYPEVNTEAFF. The CDR3 bases are TGTGCCAGCAGATATCCAGAGGTGAACACTGAAGCTTTCTTT.